This entry describes one TCR beta chain. In the original analysis: Reference gene primer amplification gave nucleated cell count estimates. The protocol was immunoSEQ multiplex PCR, while the TCRdb copy is restricted to in-frame clones and leaves out a portion. D and trimming were read from the DNA, whereas the V and J calls and clone size are those reported in that table. This table holds a few hundred thousand clones, over 80% found once. The germline V gene has CDR1 SGHNT and CDR2 YYREEE (reference sequence). Between the trimmed V and J ends, which lost 4 bases and 4 bases, there was a span of 11 bases. The CDR3 is 13 amino acids. The sample is drawn from a study of blood T cell repertoires in COVID-19. The study drew participants aged roughly 18 to 95 years from some 24 US areas.

This TCR was recovered from a woman aged 40 to 50 who had been exposed to COVID-19. The rearrangement joins TRBV5-4 to TRBJ1-2, with D maybe TRBD1 (6 bases). Sequencing was carried out using PBMCs or T cells enriched from blood (not recorded which). The CDR3 DNA sequence: TGTGCCAGCAGCGGTACAGGGACCTATGGCTACACCTTC. This codes for CASSGTGTYGYTF.